Listed here are 9 T cell receptor beta chains from one sample, sequenced in a study of blood T cell repertoires in COVID-19. Repertoires were generated with immunoSEQ multiplex PCR, while TCRdb's copy carries only in-frame clones and drops some. The sample lists around 200,000 clones; approximately 87% were seen once. Material for sequencing was peripheral blood. These TCRs come from a woman between 18 and 30 years old who had recovered from COVID-19.

The chain uses TRBV4-3 and TRBJ1-3, with a tentative D call TRBD1 (5 bases). Trimming cost V 0 bases and J 3 bases, with 9 bases left between them. The CDR3 length is 15 residues. Germline V CDR1 and CDR2: LGHNA, YSLEER. CDR3 residues: CASSQDGGFGNTIYF. CDR3 DNA sequence: TGCGCCAGCAGCCAAGACGGGGGGTTTGGAAACACCATATATTTT.

V gene TRBV7-9 combines with J gene TRBJ1-1; possibly TRBD1 for D (6 bases). Germline-derived CDR1 and CDR2 are SEHNR and FQNEAQ (reference sequence). The CDR3 spans 16 residues. V lost 6 bases to trimming and J lost 2 bases, with 19 bases between them. DNA of the CDR3: TGTGCCAGCAGTCAAAAGGACAGATCGACAAACACTGAAGCTTTCTTT. This codes for CASSQKDRSTNTEAFF. The variable domain in full, with the rest retrieved from reference TRBV7-9 and TRBJ1-1, is DTGVSQNPRHKITKRGQNVTFRCDPISEHNRLYWYRQTLGQGPEFLTYFQNEAQLEKSRLLSDRFSAERPKGSFSTLEIQRTEQGDSAMYLCASSQKDRSTNTEAFFGQGTRLTVV.

The rearrangement uses TRBV5-1 and TRBJ2-7; a weak D match, TRBD1 (6 bases). The CDR3 is 14 residues long. Germline CDR1 SGHRS, CDR2 YFSETQ. Trimming pared 4 bases from V and 3 bases from J, leaving 14 bases between. CDR3 sequence reads: CASSQPGQNYEQYF. CDR3 nucleotides: TGCGCCAGCAGCCAACCGGGACAAAACTACGAGCAGTACTTC.

The chain has TRBV11-3 and TRBJ2-5; 15 bases agree with TRBD2. Per germline, CDR1 SGHNT and CDR2 YENEEA. Unmatched junction bases numbered 4, after V lost 3 bases and J lost 2 bases. The CDR3 consists of 17 residues. CDR3 protein: CASSLGTSGRNQETQYF. The CDR3 DNA is TGTGCCAGCAGCTTGGGGACTAGCGGGAGGAATCAAGAGACCCAGTACTTC.

The chain links TRBV27 to TRBJ2-7; TRBD2 matches 10 bases. The CDR3 is made up of 14 amino acids. Germline V gene sequence: CDR1 MNHEY, CDR2 SMNVEV (reference sequence). The V and J ends lost 6 bases and 3 bases, in that order; junction bases with no gene match: 5. CDR3 DNA: TGTGCCAGCAGGCCGGGACTAGCGAACTACGAGCAGTACGTC. Translated, it gives CASRPGLANYEQYV.

This CDR3 is CASSLQGSGGYTF. For the CDR3, the DNA is TGTGCCAGCAGCCTACAGGGGTCAGGTGGCTACACCTTC. The V and J genes are TRBV7-9 and TRBJ1-2; 7 bases agree with TRBD1. This CDR3 is built from 13 residues. Germline V gene data show CDR1 as SEHNR and CDR2 as FQNEAQ (reference sequence). The junction had 7 bases not matched to a gene; V was cut back by 5 bases and J by 7 bases.

The V gene is TRBV19, the J gene TRBJ1-2; D gene unclear. V was trimmed by 3 bases and J by 6 bases, leaving 8 bases between them. This CDR3 spans 12 amino acids. CDR1 is LNHDA and CDR2 is SQIVND in the germline V gene (reference sequence). The CDR3 sequence: CASSIGGDGYTF. The CDR3 nucleotides read TGTGCCAGTAGTATTGGAGGTGATGGCTACACCTTC.

V gene TRBV7-2 combines with J gene TRBJ1-3; D is uncertain. Trimming shortened V by 0 bases and J by 0 bases, and 12 bases separated the two germline ends. This CDR3 is built from 17 residues. Germline CDR1 and CDR2: SGHTA and FQGNSA. This CDR3 is CASSLAGGQISGNTIYF. The CDR3 nucleotides are TGTGCCAGCAGCTTAGCGGGAGGGCAAATCTCTGGAAACACCATATATTTT.

This clone was detected only a few times. This chain uses TRBV7-2 with TRBJ2-3, with no clear D. Germline V gives CDR1 SGHTA, CDR2 FQGNSA. This CDR3 spans 13 amino acids. Trimming pared 5 bases from V and 2 bases from J, leaving 8 bases between. CDR3 in DNA: TGTGCCAGCAGCGCTAGATACACAGATACGCAGTATTTT. It codes for CASSARYTDTQYF. Together with reference TRBV7-2 and TRBJ2-3, the CDR3 gives the full variable domain: GAGVSQSPSNKVTEKGKDVELRCDPISGHTALYWYRQSLGQGLEFLIYFQGNSAPDKSGLPSDRFSAERTGGSVSTLTIQRTQQEDSAVYLCASSARYTDTQYFGPGTRLTVL.